This is a list of T cell receptor beta chains from one sample in a study of T cells in localized non-small cell lung cancer. Produced via immunoSEQ multiplex PCR; TCRdb's table is partial and in-frame only. The table records around 1,300 clones, roughly 15% of them present only once. Sequences were derived from normal lung tissue next to the tumor, sampled before any cancer treatment. The receptor set was obtained from a female donor of 60 years or more with stage II lung adenocarcinoma. The CDR3 runs from the conserved cysteine through the conserved F or W. The D gene is left open where the match is weak. The size field is filled for only some rows; it gives once, few, many or a size class.

V gene: TRBV9; J gene: TRBJ2-2; clone size: NA; D gene: NA; CDR3 protein: CASSGGVAGELFF; CDR3 DNA: TGTGCCAGCAGCGGAGGTGTTGCCGGGGAGCTGTTTTTT
V gene: TRBV11-3; J gene: TRBJ2-1; clone size: few; D gene: TRBD2; CDR3 protein: CASSPSWSGTAYNEQFF; CDR3 DNA: TGTGCCAGCAGCCCTAGCTGGAGCGGGACTGCCTACAATGAGCAGTTCTTC
V gene: TRBV7-2; J gene: TRBJ1-1; clone size: NA; D gene: NA; CDR3 protein: CASSIDRNTEAFF; CDR3 DNA: TGTGCCAGCAGCATTGACAGAAACACTGAAGCTTTCTTT
V gene: TRBV28; J gene: TRBJ2-5; clone size: NA; D gene: TRBD2; CDR3 protein: CASSSPGLVPQETQYF; CDR3 DNA: TGTGCCAGCAGTTCGCCTGGACTAGTCCCCCAAGAGACCCAGTACTTC
V gene: TRBV6-8; J gene: TRBJ1-4; clone size: NA; D gene: NA; CDR3 protein: CASSYRSNEKLFF; CDR3 DNA: TGTGCCAGCAGTTACCGGAGCAATGAAAAACTGTTTTTT
V gene: TRBV28; J gene: TRBJ2-7; clone size: few; D gene: NA; CDR3 protein: CASSSHLPGYKNEQYF; CDR3 DNA: TGTGCCAGCAGTTCGCACTTACCCGGGTATAAAAACGAGCAGTACTTC
V gene: TRBV19; J gene: TRBJ1-2; clone size: NA; D gene: NA; CDR3 protein: CASSVRPGYGYTF; CDR3 DNA: TGTGCCAGTAGTGTGCGGCCCGGCTATGGCTACACCTTC
V gene: TRBV6-8; J gene: TRBJ2-7; clone size: medium-sized; D gene: NA; CDR3 protein: CASSYSLTAPYEQYF; CDR3 DNA: TGTGCCAGCAGTTACTCGTTAACAGCCCCCTACGAGCAGTACTTC
V gene: TRBV6-8; J gene: TRBJ2-2; clone size: medium-sized; D gene: NA; CDR3 protein: CASRIDWNTGELFF; CDR3 DNA: TGTGCCAGCAGAATCGACTGGAACACCGGGGAGCTGTTTTTT
V gene: TRBV9; J gene: TRBJ2-2; clone size: few; D gene: TRBD2; CDR3 protein: CASSVALAGPGELFF; CDR3 DNA: TGTGCCAGCAGCGTAGCACTAGCGGGACCCGGGGAGCTGTTTTTT
V gene: TRBV11-3; J gene: TRBJ2-7; clone size: NA; D gene: NA; CDR3 protein: CASSRGGESSYEQYF; CDR3 DNA: TGTGCCAGCAGCCGCGGTGGGGAAAGCTCCTACGAGCAGTACTTC
V gene: TRBV6-8; J gene: TRBJ1-2; clone size: medium-sized; D gene: NA; CDR3 protein: CASSPRTYGGDGYTF; CDR3 DNA: TGTGCCAGCAGTCCTCGGACCTACGGGGGCGATGGCTACACCTTC
V gene: TRBV11-3; J gene: TRBJ1-4; clone size: NA; D gene: TRBD1; CDR3 protein: CASSKRDRGSEKLFF; CDR3 DNA: TGTGCCAGCAGCAAACGAGACAGGGGGTCTGAAAAACTGTTTTTT
V gene: TRBV6-8; J gene: TRBJ2-1; clone size: NA; D gene: NA; CDR3 protein: CASSRDYNEQFF; CDR3 DNA: TGTGCCAGCAGCCGGGACTACAATGAGCAGTTCTTC
V gene: TRBV28; J gene: TRBJ2-3; clone size: NA; D gene: TRBD2; CDR3 protein: CASSRRPSGRRFNTDTQYF; CDR3 DNA: TGTGCCAGCTCCCGACGTCCTAGCGGGAGACGGTTTAATACAGATACGCAGTATTTT
V gene: TRBV18; J gene: TRBJ1-2; clone size: NA; D gene: NA; CDR3 protein: CASSPPTESYGYTF; CDR3 DNA: TGTGCCAGCTCACCACCGACGGAGTCCTATGGCTACACCTTC
V gene: TRBV6-8; J gene: TRBJ1-5; clone size: few; D gene: TRBD1; CDR3 protein: CASSEMGQGNQPQHF; CDR3 DNA: TGTGCCAGCAGTGAGATGGGACAGGGGAATCAGCCCCAGCATTTT
V gene: TRBV11-3; J gene: TRBJ2-3; clone size: few; D gene: NA; CDR3 protein: CASSSPTPGGTDTQYF; CDR3 DNA: TGTGCCAGCAGCTCACCGACCCCGGGCGGCACAGATACGCAGTATTTT
V gene: TRBV11-3; J gene: TRBJ1-5; clone size: few; D gene: TRBD1; CDR3 protein: CASSPDRGNNQPQHF; CDR3 DNA: TGTGCCAGCAGTCCGGACAGGGGTAACAATCAGCCCCAGCATTTT
V gene: TRBV11-3; J gene: TRBJ2-1; clone size: few; D gene: NA; CDR3 protein: CASSLVGSHYNEQFF; CDR3 DNA: TGTGCCAGCAGCTTGGTGGGGAGTCATTACAATGAGCAGTTCTTC
V gene: TRBV28; J gene: TRBJ1-1; clone size: NA; D gene: TRBD1; CDR3 protein: CASSIQGGNTEAFF; CDR3 DNA: TGTGCCAGCAGCATCCAGGGGGGGAACACTGAAGCTTTCTTT
V gene: TRBV29-1; J gene: TRBJ2-3; clone size: once; D gene: NA; CDR3 protein: CSVETSTDTQYF; CDR3 DNA: TGCAGCGTTGAAACTAGCACAGATACGCAGTATTTT
V gene: TRBV28; J gene: TRBJ2-1; clone size: NA; D gene: NA; CDR3 protein: CASSLGLYEQFF; CDR3 DNA: TGTGCCAGCAGCCTCGGACTGTACGAGCAGTTCTTC
V gene: TRBV6-8; J gene: TRBJ2-7; clone size: medium-sized; D gene: NA; CDR3 protein: CASSVSRDWSYEQYF; CDR3 DNA: TGTGCCAGCAGTGTATCCCGGGACTGGTCCTACGAGCAGTACTTC
V gene: TRBV6-8; J gene: TRBJ2-5; clone size: few; D gene: TRBD1; CDR3 protein: CAISGRGETQYF; CDR3 DNA: TGTGCCATCAGTGGCAGGGGGGAGACCCAGTACTTC
V gene: TRBV19; J gene: TRBJ2-3; clone size: NA; D gene: TRBD2; CDR3 protein: CASSNPPLAGGSGDTQYF; CDR3 DNA: TGTGCCAGTAGTAACCCACCCCTAGCGGGAGGGTCAGGAGATACGCAGTATTTT
V gene: TRBV10-3; J gene: TRBJ2-3; clone size: large; D gene: NA; CDR3 protein: CAISEPFTDTQYF; CDR3 DNA: TGTGCCATCAGTGAGCCCTTCACAGATACGCAGTATTTT
V gene: TRBV11-3; J gene: TRBJ1-5; clone size: few; D gene: NA; CDR3 protein: CASSLLQSNQPQHF; CDR3 DNA: TGTGCCAGCAGCTTGTTACAGAGCAATCAGCCCCAGCATTTT
V gene: TRBV19; J gene: TRBJ2-7; clone size: hyperexpanded; D gene: TRBD2; CDR3 protein: CASSTYGTSGGYEQYF; CDR3 DNA: TGTGCCAGTAGTACATACGGGACTAGCGGGGGCTACGAGCAGTACTTC
V gene: TRBV28; J gene: TRBJ2-1; clone size: few; D gene: TRBD2; CDR3 protein: CASRTSGTNEQFF; CDR3 DNA: TGTGCCAGCAGGACTAGCGGCACGAATGAGCAGTTCTTC
V gene: TRBV9; J gene: TRBJ1-5; clone size: few; D gene: TRBD1; CDR3 protein: CASSLRQGRSNQPQHF; CDR3 DNA: TGTGCCAGCAGCCTCCGACAGGGTCGAAGCAATCAGCCCCAGCATTTT
V gene: TRBV6-8; J gene: TRBJ2-1; clone size: few; D gene: NA; CDR3 protein: CAAGRKDTNNEQFF; CDR3 DNA: TGTGCCGCGGGGAGGAAGGACACCAACAATGAGCAGTTCTTC
V gene: TRBV18; J gene: TRBJ1-5; clone size: NA; D gene: NA; CDR3 protein: CASSPQNRAQNQPQHF; CDR3 DNA: TGTGCCAGCTCACCTCAGAACCGGGCTCAAAATCAGCCCCAGCATTTT
V gene: TRBV19; J gene: TRBJ2-7; clone size: large; D gene: TRBD2; CDR3 protein: CASSRVEAGGPYEQYF; CDR3 DNA: TGTGCCAGTAGTCGGGTGGAGGCGGGAGGGCCGTACGAGCAGTACTTC
V gene: TRBV9; J gene: TRBJ2-1; clone size: medium-sized; D gene: NA; CDR3 protein: CASTPGQGSYNEQFF; CDR3 DNA: TGTGCCAGCACCCCGGGTCAGGGATCCTACAATGAGCAGTTCTTC
V gene: TRBV11-3; J gene: TRBJ2-2; clone size: large; D gene: NA; CDR3 protein: CASSFSSMYTGELFF; CDR3 DNA: TGTGCCAGCAGCTTTTCTAGCATGTACACCGGGGAGCTGTTTTTT
V gene: TRBV6-8; J gene: TRBJ1-6; clone size: few; D gene: NA; CDR3 protein: CASSYSIFQGPYNSPLHF; CDR3 DNA: TGTGCCAGCAGTTACTCGATTTTCCAGGGACCATATAATTCACCCCTCCACTTT
V gene: TRBV11-3; J gene: TRBJ2-1; clone size: large; D gene: TRBD2; CDR3 protein: CASSQRGASYNEQFF; CDR3 DNA: TGTGCCAGCAGCCAGCGGGGGGCCTCCTACAATGAGCAGTTCTTC
V gene: TRBV12-2; J gene: TRBJ2-1; clone size: few; D gene: NA; CDR3 protein: CAILGGGGLFNNEQFF; CDR3 DNA: TGTGCCATCCTGGGGGGAGGGGGACTGTTTAACAATGAGCAGTTCTTC
V gene: TRBV11-3; J gene: TRBJ2-1; clone size: few; D gene: TRBD1; CDR3 protein: CASSSWDRAGNEQFF; CDR3 DNA: TGTGCCAGCAGCTCGTGGGACAGGGCAGGCAATGAGCAGTTCTTC
V gene: TRBV6-8; J gene: TRBJ2-5; clone size: NA; D gene: TRBD1; CDR3 protein: CASSYSGQVVETQYF; CDR3 DNA: TGTGCCAGCAGTTACTCTGGACAGGTTGTCGAGACCCAGTACTTC
V gene: TRBV4-1; J gene: TRBJ2-2; clone size: NA; D gene: TRBD2; CDR3 protein: CASSQVGVAGLNTGELFF; CDR3 DNA: TGCGCCAGCAGCCAAGTTGGAGTAGCGGGGTTGAACACCGGGGAGCTGTTTTTT
V gene: TRBV28; J gene: TRBJ1-5; clone size: few; D gene: TRBD1; CDR3 protein: CASRTGGQPQHF; CDR3 DNA: TGTGCCAGCAGGACAGGGGGTCAGCCCCAGCATTTT
V gene: TRBV11-3; J gene: TRBJ2-3; clone size: medium-sized; D gene: NA; CDR3 protein: CASSFNTSPGGTQYF; CDR3 DNA: TGTGCCAGCAGCTTCAACACTAGTCCGGGCGGAACGCAGTATTTT
V gene: TRBV11-3; J gene: TRBJ2-7; clone size: NA; D gene: TRBD2; CDR3 protein: CASSPNLGGRRHEQYF; CDR3 DNA: TGTGCCAGCAGCCCTAACCTCGGCGGGAGAAGGCACGAGCAGTACTTC
V gene: TRBV6-8; J gene: TRBJ2-6; clone size: large; D gene: TRBD2; CDR3 protein: CASSWAGGAGANVLTF; CDR3 DNA: TGTGCCAGCAGTTGGGCGGGGGGAGCTGGGGCCAACGTCCTGACTTTC
V gene: TRBV11-3; J gene: TRBJ2-1; clone size: few; D gene: NA; CDR3 protein: CASSLEAGPGNEQFF; CDR3 DNA: TGTGCCAGCAGCCTCGAGGCTGGTCCAGGCAATGAGCAGTTCTTC
V gene: TRBV2; J gene: TRBJ1-2; clone size: NA; D gene: TRBD1; CDR3 protein: CASSEGWGQGADYTF; CDR3 DNA: TGTGCCAGCAGTGAAGGGTGGGGACAGGGGGCTGACTACACCTTC
V gene: TRBV11-3; J gene: TRBJ1-2; clone size: few; D gene: TRBD1; CDR3 protein: CASSDPGQGNYGYTF; CDR3 DNA: TGTGCCAGCAGCGATCCGGGACAGGGAAACTATGGCTACACCTTC
V gene: TRBV9; J gene: TRBJ2-1; clone size: medium-sized; D gene: TRBD2; CDR3 protein: CASSTPGGSGRFGSYNEQFF; CDR3 DNA: TGTGCCAGCAGCACTCCGGGGGGTAGCGGGAGGTTTGGGTCCTACAATGAGCAGTTCTTC
V gene: TRBV9; J gene: TRBJ2-5; clone size: NA; D gene: TRBD2; CDR3 protein: CASSGLAGAQTSETQYF; CDR3 DNA: TGTGCCAGCAGCGGACTAGCGGGGGCCCAAACTTCAGAGACCCAGTACTTC
V gene: TRBV6-8; J gene: TRBJ1-6; clone size: NA; D gene: TRBD1; CDR3 protein: CASSSQGPGGNSPLHF; CDR3 DNA: TGTGCCAGCAGTTCACAGGGGCCCGGGGGTAATTCACCCCTCCACTTT
V gene: TRBV28; J gene: TRBJ1-2; clone size: few; D gene: TRBD1; CDR3 protein: CASSPSGTGKYGYTF; CDR3 DNA: TGTGCCAGCAGTCCCTCCGGGACAGGGAAATATGGCTACACCTTC
V gene: TRBV6-8; J gene: TRBJ2-6; clone size: few; D gene: NA; CDR3 protein: CASSYFRGSGANVLTF; CDR3 DNA: TGTGCCAGCAGTTACTTCAGGGGCTCTGGGGCCAACGTCCTGACTTTC
V gene: TRBV11-3; J gene: TRBJ1-5; clone size: few; D gene: NA; CDR3 protein: CASSPDRVNQPQHF; CDR3 DNA: TGTGCCAGCAGCCCCGACAGAGTCAATCAGCCCCAGCATTTT
V gene: TRBV4-1; J gene: TRBJ1-4; clone size: few; D gene: TRBD1; CDR3 protein: CASSQITGENEKLFF; CDR3 DNA: TGCGCCAGCAGCCAAATTACAGGGGAGAATGAAAAACTGTTTTTT
V gene: TRBV25-1; J gene: TRBJ1-6; clone size: NA; D gene: NA; CDR3 protein: CASSEGRDSPLHF; CDR3 DNA: TGTGCCAGCAGTGAAGGGAGGGATTCACCCCTCCACTTT
V gene: TRBV6-8; J gene: TRBJ2-1; clone size: few; D gene: TRBD2; CDR3 protein: CASSTLGSGLYNEQFF; CDR3 DNA: TGTGCCAGCAGTACCCTTGGTAGCGGGTTATACAATGAGCAGTTCTTC
V gene: TRBV11-3; J gene: TRBJ2-1; clone size: few; D gene: NA; CDR3 protein: CASSLEGARSYNEQFF; CDR3 DNA: TGTGCCAGCAGCTTAGAGGGGGCGAGGTCCTACAATGAGCAGTTCTTC